The 32 T cell receptor beta chains below come from one sample, sequenced in a study of blood T cell repertoires in COVID-19. TCRdb keeps only in-frame clones here, not all; method: immunoSEQ multiplex PCR. The sample lists about 300,000 clones; 70% to 90% were seen once. Sequenced input: PBMCs or T cells enriched from blood (not recorded which). These receptors were obtained from a woman aged 25 to 45 who had recovered from COVID-19.

The chain has TRBV19 and TRBJ1-2, with D unclear. The CDR3 is 14 residues long. V was cut by 7 bases and J by 4 bases, with 16 bases left in between. From germline, CDR1 is LNHDA and CDR2 SQIVND (reference sequence). As DNA, the CDR3 is TGTGCCAGTATCGCCTCAGGCAGGTCCTATGGCTACACCTTC. This sequence encodes CASIASGRSYGYTF.

The chain couples TRBV6-6 to TRBJ1-1, with 7 bases matching TRBD1. The junction had 4 bases not matched to a gene; V was cut back by 2 bases and J by 1 base. This CDR3 contains 15 residues. Germline values: CDR1 MNHNY, CDR2 SVGAGI (reference sequence). The CDR3 protein is CASSYKGGPNTEAFF. In DNA, the CDR3 is TGTGCCAGCAGTTACAAAGGGGGCCCGAACACTGAAGCTTTCTTT.

CDR3 sequence reads: CASSPTSGVPDTQYF. In DNA form, the CDR3 reads TGTGCCAGTAGCCCGACTAGCGGGGTGCCAGATACGCAGTATTTT. The V gene is TRBV19, the J gene TRBJ2-3; 11 bases line up with TRBD2. This CDR3 has 15 residues. The ends lost 6 bases at V and 4 bases at J; junction bases unmatched: 6. Germline V CDR1 and CDR2: LNHDA, SQIVND (reference sequence).

The CDR3 protein is CASSFPTSGGNEQFF. The CDR3 DNA reads as TGTGCCAGCAGCTTCCCGACTAGCGGGGGAAATGAGCAGTTCTTC. The genes are TRBV5-4 and TRBJ2-1, with 12 bases lining up with TRBD2. CDR1 is SGHNT, CDR2 YYREEE, per germline (reference sequence). The CDR3 runs to 15 residues. The junction had 4 bases not matched to a gene; V was cut back by 2 bases and J by 7 bases.

CDR3 region: CASSLRGDQPQHF. The CDR3 DNA follows: TGTGCCAGCAGTTTACGGGGGGATCAGCCCCAGCATTTT. The chain is built from TRBV12-3 or TRBV12-4 and TRBJ1-5; D is possibly TRBD1 (5 bases). This CDR3 is built from 13 residues. The V gene lost 2 bases and the J gene lost 5 bases, with 7 bases spanning the gap.

This CDR3 reads CAWSVHGVWALGYTF. The CDR3 region has the DNA TGTGCCTGGAGTGTACACGGGGTATGGGCGCTTGGCTACACCTTC. V is TRBV30 and J is TRBJ1-2; D is unclear. CDR3 length: 15 amino acids. CDR1 GTSNPN and CDR2 SVGIG come from the germline V gene (reference sequence). Trimming shortened V by 0 bases and J by 7 bases, and 18 bases separated the two germline ends. The full variable domain, completed using reference TRBV30 and TRBJ1-2, is SQTIHQWPATLVQPVGSPLSLECTVEGTSNPNLYWYRQAAGRGLQLLFYSVGIGQISSEVPQNLSASRPQDRQFILSSKKLLLSDSGFYLCAWSVHGVWALGYTFGSGTRLTVV.

The rearrangement links TRBV27 to TRBJ1-2; 7 bases match TRBD1. The length of the CDR3 is 14 residues. CDR1 is MNHEY and CDR2 is SMNVEV in the germline V gene (reference sequence). V dropped 3 bases and J dropped 4; count of bases not matched to a gene: 5. The CDR3 DNA is TGTGCCAGCAGTTTCATACAGGGGTTCTATGGCTACACCTTC. This gives the protein CASSFIQGFYGYTF.

In this sample, this clone turned up once. The V and J genes are TRBV7-9 and TRBJ1-6, with 11 positions matching TRBD1. The CDR3 is 15 residues long. Germline V gene data show CDR1 as SEHNR and CDR2 as FQNEAQ (reference sequence). V gave up 5 bases and J gave up 6 bases; unmatched junction bases: 3. CDR3 in DNA: TGTGCCAGCAGCGGTGGACAGGGGGCTAATTCACCCCTCCACTTT. Translating gives CASSGGQGANSPLHF.

This clone turned up a few times. The V and J genes are TRBV30 and TRBJ1-5; TRBD1 is a possible D gene (6 bases). The CDR3 spans 14 residues. V gave up 5 bases and J gave up 4 bases, with 15 bases separating them. Germline V gene sequence: CDR1 GTSNPN, CDR2 SVGIG (reference sequence). CDR3 region: CAWQGPQRNQPQHF. The CDR3 DNA sequence: TGTGCCTGGCAGGGGCCTCAACGGAATCAGCCCCAGCATTTT.

This clone was recorded only once. V gene TRBV9 combines with J gene TRBJ2-2, with 8 bases aligning to TRBD2. The length of the CDR3 is 14 residues. Germline values: CDR1 SGDLS, CDR2 YYNGEE. V dropped 3 bases and J dropped 5; count of bases not matched to a gene: 3. CDR3 DNA sequence: TGTGCCAGCAGCGCGCGGGGGGTGACCGGGGAGCTGTTTTTT. This encodes CASSARGVTGELFF.

CDR3 DNA: TGTGCCAGCAGTTACTCGGGCCCTACAGGGGGCTATGGCTACACCTTC. The encoded protein is CASSYSGPTGGYGYTF. The chain joins TRBV6-5 to TRBJ1-2; 8 bases are shared with TRBD1. Losses at the gene ends were 0 bases for V and 4 bases for J; bases not matched to a gene: 7. The length of the CDR3 is 16 residues. In germline, CDR1 is MNHEY, CDR2 SVGAGI.

The chain has TRBV6-5 and TRBJ1-2, with TRBD1 as a possible D gene (6 bases). Germline assignment: CDR1 MNHEY and CDR2 SVGAGI. The V gene lost 0 bases and the J gene lost 4 bases, with 15 bases spanning the gap. The CDR3 loop spans 16 amino acids. CDR3 region: CASSYSPGGGGYGYTF. DNA of the CDR3: TGTGCCAGCAGTTACTCCCCGGGGGGAGGGGGCTATGGCTACACCTTC.

The chain is built from TRBV10-3 and TRBJ1-4, with 8 bases fitting TRBD1. The CDR3 totals 14 residues. V shed 6 bases and J 8 bases; nucleotides not matched to a gene: 8. CDR1 ENHRY and CDR2 SYGVKD come from the germline V gene. The CDR3 sequence: CAISHGQGGEKLFF. In DNA, the CDR3 is TGTGCCATCAGCCACGGACAGGGTGGGGAAAAACTGTTTTTT.

The V call is TRBV14, the J call TRBJ2-2, with D tentatively TRBD2 (5 bases). Deletions cut 2 bases from V and 4 bases from J, with 14 bases between. This CDR3 region has 16 residues. Germline V lookup: CDR1 SGHDN, CDR2 FVKESK. CDR3 region: CASSQRQAGGTGELFF. The CDR3 DNA reads as TGTGCCAGCAGCCAACGTCAGGCGGGCGGCACCGGGGAGCTGTTTTTT.

This rearrangement joins TRBV5-1 to TRBJ2-7; TRBD1 agrees at 7 bases. The ends lost 1 base at V and 6 bases at J; junction bases unmatched: 10. This CDR3 region has 15 residues. Per germline, CDR1 SGHRS and CDR2 YFSETQ. DNA of the CDR3: TGCGCCAGCAGCTTGCGGGACAGATATTCCGTCGAGCAGTACTTC. This encodes CASSLRDRYSVEQYF.

V gene TRBV5-4 combines with J gene TRBJ2-5; D ambiguous. V lost 0 bases to trimming and J lost 5 bases, with 14 bases between them. The CDR3 spans 15 residues. Germline lookup yields CDR1 SGHNT and CDR2 YYREEE (reference sequence). The DNA for the CDR3 is TGTGCCAGCAGCTTGGTAGGCCCTCAGGTGGAGACCCAGTACTTC. Its translation is CASSLVGPQVETQYF.

The chain carries TRBV11-3 and TRBJ2-3; 7 bases match TRBD1. The V segment lost 0 bases and the J segment 7 bases; nucleotides outside the gene matches: 13. Germline CDR1 reads SGHNT; CDR2 reads YENEEA. This CDR3 is 17 amino acids long. CDR3 in amino acids: CASSLDSPDRAGNTQYF. The CDR3 region has the DNA TGTGCCAGCAGCTTAGATTCTCCAGACAGGGCTGGGAATACGCAGTATTTT.

Comment on this clone: The same CDR3 also results from other DNA sequences found in this sample. This chain connects TRBV7-3 to TRBJ2-3; D gene uncertain. From germline, CDR1 is SGHTA and CDR2 FQGTGA. Trimming took off 5 bases at V and 1 base at J, with 7 bases between the two ends. The CDR3 loop spans 13 amino acids. CDR3 sequence: CASSRGGTDTQYF. For the CDR3, the DNA is TGTGCCAGCAGCCGCGGCGGCACAGATACGCAGTATTTT. The whole variable domain, filled in from reference TRBV7-3 and TRBJ2-3, reads GAGVSQTPSNKVTEKGKYVELRCDPISGHTALYWYRQSLGQGPEFLIYFQGTGAADDSGLPNDRFFAVRPEGSVSTLKIQRTERGDSAVYLCASSRGGTDTQYFGPGTRLTVL.

This sequence joins TRBV29-1 and TRBJ1-2, with D tentatively TRBD1 (5 bases). The CDR3 length is 15 residues. Germline-derived CDR1 and CDR2 are SQVTM and ANQGSEA. The ends were cut back, 7 bases at V and 5 bases at J, with 23 bases in the middle. The CDR3 coding sequence is TGCAGCGCACCCTTAGGCCCAGGGCAGGAATATGGCTACACCTTC. Translated, it gives CSAPLGPGQEYGYTF.

This chain connects TRBV7-8 to TRBJ1-1; D not certain. Germline values: CDR1 SGHVS, CDR2 FQNEAQ. The length of the CDR3 is 13 residues. Trimming pared 2 bases from V and 3 bases from J, leaving 7 bases between. For the CDR3, the DNA is TGTGCCAGCAGCTTACGTGAGTACACTGAAGCTTTCTTT. Protein product: CASSLREYTEAFF.

The CDR3 DNA is TGCAGTGCTAGTATCGGGGTCACTAATGAAAAACTGTTTTTT. This translates into CSASIGVTNEKLFF. The V and J genes are TRBV20-1 and TRBJ1-4; D unresolved. Trimming pared 3 bases from V and 2 bases from J, leaving 10 bases between. CDR1 DFQATT and CDR2 SNEGSKA come from the germline V gene (reference sequence). The CDR3 has 14 amino acids.

The chain links TRBV27 to TRBJ1-1; 8 bases are a match to TRBD1. This CDR3 contains 15 residues. The V gene's germline CDR1 is MNHEY and CDR2 SMNVEV (reference sequence). The junction had 12 bases not matched to a gene; V was cut back by 4 bases and J by 8 bases. The CDR3 protein is CASSSYRGNRSEAFF. The CDR3 bases are TGTGCCAGCAGTTCCTACAGGGGGAACCGCTCCGAAGCTTTCTTT.

The chain couples TRBV7-2 to TRBJ1-4, with 8 bases aligning to TRBD1. Trimming took 0 bases from V and 0 from J; bases not matched to a gene: 6. The CDR3 loop spans 18 amino acids. Germline-derived CDR1 and CDR2 are SGHTA and FQGNSA. Here the CDR3 reads CASSLAPDRAATNEKLFF. CDR3 nucleotide sequence: TGTGCCAGCAGCTTAGCGCCGGACAGGGCTGCAACTAATGAAAAACTGTTTTTT.

With regard to this clone: At the DNA level, this CDR3 is encoded by other sequences in the same sample as well. The chain combines TRBV7-2 with TRBJ1-5, with a weak D call TRBD1 (5 bases). The CDR3 loop spans 15 amino acids. Germline CDR1 is SGHTA and CDR2 is FQGNSA. V was shortened by 5 bases and J by 3 bases, with 14 bases between the two germline ends. CDR3 protein: CASSPRTGPNQPQHF. The CDR3 region has the DNA TGTGCCAGCAGCCCCCGAACAGGTCCCAATCAGCCCCAGCATTTT. Together with reference TRBV7-2 and TRBJ1-5, the CDR3 gives the full variable domain: GAGVSQSPSNKVTEKGKDVELRCDPISGHTALYWYRQSLGQGLEFLIYFQGNSAPDKSGLPSDRFSAERTGGSVSTLTIQRTQQEDSAVYLCASSPRTGPNQPQHFGDGTRLSIL.

The chain recombines TRBV10-3 with TRBJ1-3; a weak D match, TRBD1 (5 bases). This CDR3 region has 16 residues. Per germline, CDR1 ENHRY and CDR2 SYGVKD. The V and J ends lost 3 bases and 7 bases respectively, with 19 bases between them. The CDR3 bases are TGTGCCATCAGTGATTTTCTTACAGGTTCGTCGAACACCATATATTTT. It encodes CAISDFLTGSSNTIYF.

The chain is built from TRBV4-1 and TRBJ1-5; D perhaps matches TRBD1 (5 bases). The length of the CDR3 is 15 residues. The V gene's germline CDR1 is MGHRA and CDR2 YSYEKL. Deletions cut 0 bases from V and 7 bases from J, with 13 bases between. The CDR3 is CASSQDGGGTQPQHF. The CDR3 nucleotides read TGCGCCAGCAGCCAAGATGGGGGGGGGACGCAGCCCCAGCATTTT.

The chain employs TRBV27 and TRBJ1-2, with 10 bases that match TRBD1. Germline-derived CDR1 and CDR2 are MNHEY and SMNVEV (reference sequence). The length of the CDR3 is 16 residues. The V segment lost 6 bases and the J segment 7 bases; nucleotides outside the gene matches: 14. DNA of the CDR3: TGTGCCAGCAGGTCCCCGGGGACAGGGGTATCTGGTGGCTACACCTTC. This gives the protein CASRSPGTGVSGGYTF.

This chain joins TRBV6-1 and TRBJ1-1; weak D call: TRBD1 (6 bases). V was clipped by 0 bases and J by 6 bases, with 11 bases between them. CDR1 and CDR2 from the germline V gene are MNHNS and SASEGT. The CDR3 is made up of 14 amino acids. This CDR3 reads CASSEAVRGPEAFF. The CDR3 region has the DNA TGTGCCAGCAGTGAAGCGGTCAGGGGACCTGAAGCTTTCTTT.

The rearrangement links TRBV27 to TRBJ1-5; D is possibly TRBD1 (5 bases). From germline, CDR1 is MNHEY and CDR2 SMNVEV (reference sequence). V was trimmed by 9 bases and J by 5 bases, leaving 17 bases between them. The CDR3 has 14 amino acids. CDR3 amino acids: CASKGPGTYQPQHF. The CDR3 coding sequence is TGTGCCAGTAAAGGTCCAGGGACTTATCAGCCCCAGCATTTT.

This rearrangement joins TRBV6-1 to TRBJ2-3, with D perhaps matching TRBD1 (5 bases). Trimming took off 3 bases at V and 6 bases at J, with 16 bases between the two ends. Germline CDR1 and CDR2: MNHNS and SASEGT. The CDR3 length is 15 residues. The CDR3 reads CASSDWARAEDTQYF. The DNA of the CDR3 is TGTGCCAGCAGTGATTGGGCCAGGGCTGAGGATACGCAGTATTTT.

The chain has TRBV7-2 and TRBJ1-5; D perhaps matches TRBD1 (5 bases). Germline V gives CDR1 SGHTA, CDR2 FQGNSA. The CDR3 is made up of 13 amino acids. V was clipped by 5 bases and J by 6 bases, with 11 bases between them. CDR3 sequence: CASSQGLGQPQHF. The DNA for the CDR3 is TGTGCCAGCAGCCAGGGACTTGGTCAGCCCCAGCATTTT.

This chain uses TRBV6-2 or TRBV6-3 with TRBJ1-6; D gene unclear. V was cut by 5 bases and J by 9 bases, with 17 bases left in between. The CDR3 is 15 amino acids. CDR1 and CDR2 (germline): MNHEY, SVGEGT. As DNA, the CDR3 is TGTGCCAGCAGTCCACGACCCGACACGGCTTCACCCCTCCACTTT. Protein sequence: CASSPRPDTASPLHF.